Below are 21 T cell receptor beta chains sequenced from a single sample in a study of OX40 agonist ivuxolimab in advanced cancers. Clones were read by immunoSEQ multiplex PCR, and TCRdb kept only the in-frame ones, dropping some. This table has roughly 30,000 clones, approximately 87% appearing once. The sequencing used CD4+ or CD8+ T cells sorted from blood, collected in a trial of the OX40 agonist ivuxolimab. Source of these receptors: an adult with an advanced solid tumor such as melanoma, head and neck, liver or kidney cancer.

The rearrangement links TRBV13 to TRBJ2-7; D uncertain. Trimming took 5 bases from V and 3 from J, leaving 20 bases between them. The V gene's germline CDR1 is PRHDT and CDR2 FYEKMQ (reference sequence). The length of the CDR3 is 16 residues. This CDR3 is CASSPIGKLGLYEQYF. In DNA form, the CDR3 reads TGTGCCAGCAGCCCAATAGGGAAGTTAGGGCTCTACGAGCAGTACTTC.

As regards this clone: An end of the junction differs from the germline gene, which may be a read error. The genes are TRBV6-4 and TRBJ2-7; TRBD1 aligns across 7 bases. The CDR3 totals 19 residues. CDR1 is MRHNA and CDR2 is SNTAGT in the germline V gene. Here the CDR3 reads CAGRVGRDRRYSISYEQYF. The CDR3 DNA is TGTGCCGGCAGAGTTGGCCGGGACAGAAGGTACTCTATCTCCTACGAGCAGTACTTC.

The rearrangement links TRBV29-1 to TRBJ2-7; D remains ambiguous. The germline gives CDR1 SQVTM, CDR2 ANQGSEA. Trimming took 4 bases from V and 3 from J, leaving 13 bases between them. This CDR3 spans 13 amino acids. The DNA for the CDR3 is TGCAGCGTTGTTTGGGCTGAATACTACGAGCAGTACTTC. Residues: CSVVWAEYYEQYF.

This clone was found once. J is TRBJ2-3 and V is TRBV27; perhaps D is TRBD1 or TRBD2 (6 bases each). The CDR3 sequence is 17 residues long. Trimming left V 0 bases short and J 1 base short, with 14 bases between. CDR1 MNHEY and CDR2 SMNVEV come from the germline V gene (reference sequence). The CDR3 region is CASSLSVGGWGTDTQYF. The CDR3 DNA reads TGTGCCAGCAGTTTATCGGTGGGGGGCTGGGGCACAGATACGCAGTATTTT.

A remark on this clone: The junction departs from the called germline gene at one end, perhaps through a read error. J is TRBJ2-1 and V is TRBV27; no clear D. The CDR3 is 15 residues long. Germline V lookup: CDR1 MNHEY, CDR2 SMNVEV (reference sequence). DNA of the CDR3: TGTGCCAGCACTTTAAGCACTCCATTGTACAATGAGCAGTTCTTC. This encodes CASTLSTPLYNEQFF.

The chain has TRBV28 and TRBJ1-5, with D hard to call. Germline CDR1 MDHEN, CDR2 SYDVKM. This CDR3 has 13 amino acids. Trimming stripped 10 bases from V and 3 bases from J, with 13 bases between. The CDR3, as DNA: TGTGCCACTGGACTTTTCCACAATCAGCCCCAGCATTTT. Its protein is CATGLFHNQPQHF. Filled out from reference TRBV28 and TRBJ1-5, the complete variable domain reads DVKVTQSSRYLVKRTGEKVFLECVQDMDHENMFWYRQDPGLGLRLIYFSYDVKMKEKGDIPEGYSVSREKKERFSLILESASTNQTSMYLCATGLFHNQPQHFGDGTRLSIL.

The gene calls are TRBV7-2 and TRBJ1-5, with TRBD1 as a possible D gene (5 bases). V dropped 2 bases and J dropped 3 bases, with 11 bases sitting between them. This CDR3 comprises 15 residues. The germline gives CDR1 SGHTA, CDR2 FQGNSA. The CDR3 DNA is TGTGCCAGCAGCTTACCCTGGGGGAACAATCAGCCCCAGCATTTT. Amino acids: CASSLPWGNNQPQHF.

The J gene is TRBJ2-7, the V gene TRBV11-2; the D gene is possibly TRBD1 (6 bases). Germline CDR1 is SGHAT and CDR2 is FQNNGV. Trimming left V 1 base short and J 2 bases short, with 15 bases between. The CDR3 totals 16 residues. DNA of the CDR3: TGTGCCAGCAGCTTAGCGGGCAGGGGTTCGGCCTACGAGCAGTACTTC. Its protein product is CASSLAGRGSAYEQYF.

This chain connects TRBV6-4 to TRBJ2-1, with D unresolved. Trimming stripped 0 bases from V and 9 bases from J, with 9 bases between. This CDR3 contains 13 residues. The germline V gene has CDR1 MRHNA and CDR2 SNTAGT. The CDR3 is CASSDSNEVEQFF. CDR3 coding DNA: TGTGCCAGCAGTGACTCGAATGAGGTTGAGCAGTTCTTC.

V gene TRBV5-4 combines with J gene TRBJ2-7; the D gene is possibly TRBD1 (6 bases). Germline CDR1 SGHNT, CDR2 YYREEE (reference sequence). The CDR3 is 16 residues long. Trimming removed 1 base from V and 6 bases from J, with 20 bases in between. The CDR3 reads CASSLFPFDRFVEQYF. DNA of the CDR3: TGTGCCAGCAGCTTGTTTCCCTTTGACAGGTTCGTCGAGCAGTACTTC. Filled out from reference TRBV5-4 and TRBJ2-7, the complete variable domain reads ETGVTQSPTHLIKTRGQQVTLRCSSQSGHNTVSWYQQALGQGPQFIFQYYREEENGRGNFPPRFSGLQFPNYSSELNVNALELDDSALYLCASSLFPFDRFVEQYFGPGTRLTVT.

The chain combines TRBV6-5 with TRBJ1-4; weak D call: TRBD1 (5 bases). V gave up 2 bases and J gave up 14 bases, with 9 bases separating them. Germline V gene data show CDR1 as MNHEY and CDR2 as SVGAGI. The CDR3 is made up of 11 amino acids. The CDR3 region is CASSYGANLFF. The CDR3 DNA is TGTGCCAGCAGTTACGGGGCCAACCTGTTTTTT.

The chain couples TRBV28 to TRBJ2-7; a possible D gene is TRBD2 (6 bases). V lost 3 bases, J lost 2 bases, and 17 bases lay in between. The germline gives CDR1 MDHEN, CDR2 SYDVKM. The CDR3 totals 16 residues. The CDR3 is CASSFRERVLAYEQYF. CDR3 nucleotides: TGTGCCAGCAGTTTCCGGGAGCGCGTTTTGGCCTACGAGCAGTACTTC.

This clone was seen only once. The DNA for the CDR3 is TGTGCCAGCAGCCCTCCGGACGTGTTCCTTGGCTACACCTTC. The encoded protein is CASSPPDVFLGYTF. The gene calls are TRBV28 and TRBJ1-2; no clear D. The germline V and J ends were trimmed by 6 bases and 7 bases, with 18 bases remaining between them. In germline, CDR1 is MDHEN, CDR2 SYDVKM. This CDR3 comprises 14 residues.

This sequence joins TRBV6-1 and TRBJ2-7; no definite D call. The CDR3 contains 13 residues. Trimming stripped 6 bases from V and 0 bases from J, with 9 bases between. The germline gives CDR1 MNHNS, CDR2 SASEGT. The CDR3: CASRVQSSYEQYF. CDR3 sequence (DNA): TGTGCCAGCAGAGTGCAGAGCTCCTACGAGCAGTACTTC.

Comments on this clone: Relative to the germline gene, one junction end is altered; a read error may explain this. Within the sample, other DNA sequences also encode this same CDR3. The chain employs TRBV29-1 and TRBJ1-1, with D uncertain. The CDR3 covers 10 residues. Germline V lookup: CDR1 SQVTM, CDR2 ANQGSEA. CDR3 nucleotide sequence: TGCAGCGGTGAATACACGGAGGCTTTCTTT. This codes for CSGEYTEAFF.

The chain carries TRBV7-3 and TRBJ2-1, with a weak D call TRBD1 (5 bases). The CDR3 spans 12 residues. V was clipped by 5 bases and J by 9 bases, with 11 bases between them. Looked up from germline, CDR1 is SGHTA and CDR2 is FQGTGA. This CDR3 reads CASSPGSGEQFF. The CDR3 DNA follows: TGTGCCAGCAGCCCAGGGTCTGGTGAGCAGTTCTTC. Full variable domain (outside the CDR3, taken from reference TRBV7-3 and TRBJ2-1): GAGVSQTPSNKVTEKGKYVELRCDPISGHTALYWYRQSLGQGPEFLIYFQGTGAADDSGLPNDRFFAVRPEGSVSTLKIQRTERGDSAVYLCASSPGSGEQFFGPGTRLTVL.

V usage is TRBV30 and J usage is TRBJ1-2; 10 positions match TRBD1. Trimming took 3 bases from V and 8 from J; bases not matched to a gene: 6. In germline, CDR1 is GTSNPN, CDR2 SVGIG (reference sequence). The CDR3 has 13 amino acids. In DNA form, the CDR3 reads TGTGCCTGGAGGCGACAGGGGGCGCGGGGCTACACCTTC. Translated: CAWRRQGARGYTF.

The sample holds a few counts of this clone. Here the CDR3 reads CASSNRDSPYEQYF. The CDR3 bases are TGTGCCAGCAGCAACCGGGACAGTCCCTACGAGCAGTACTTC. This rearrangement joins TRBV7-9 to TRBJ2-7; 7 bases match TRBD1. Germline values: CDR1 SEHNR, CDR2 FQNEAQ (reference sequence). The ends lost 5 bases at V and 2 bases at J; junction bases unmatched: 6. The CDR3 is made up of 14 amino acids.

This sequence joins TRBV28 and TRBJ1-2, with a possible D match to TRBD1 (6 bases). V was shortened by 6 bases and J by 5 bases, with 16 bases between the two germline ends. The CDR3 length is 14 residues. CDR1 MDHEN and CDR2 SYDVKM come from the germline V gene. The CDR3 here is CASRGIRGGYGYTF. The CDR3 nucleotides are TGTGCCAGCAGGGGAATCAGGGGCGGGTATGGCTACACCTTC.

The chain uses TRBV11-3 and TRBJ2-3; 9 positions match TRBD2. This CDR3 contains 15 residues. Germline V CDR1 and CDR2: SGHNT, YENEEA. V lost 4 bases and J lost 1; bases outside the gene matches: 3. The CDR3 here is CASSSLAGGTDTQYF. The CDR3 DNA is TGTGCCAGCAGCTCCTTAGCGGGGGGCACAGATACGCAGTATTTT.

V usage is TRBV28 and J usage is TRBJ2-7; D is ambiguous. V was pared by 2 bases and J by 2 bases, with 7 bases between. Germline V CDR1 and CDR2: MDHEN, SYDVKM. The CDR3 totals 13 residues. The CDR3 loop reads CASSLNNPYEQYF. The CDR3 DNA is TGTGCCAGCAGTTTAAACAATCCCTACGAGCAGTACTTC.